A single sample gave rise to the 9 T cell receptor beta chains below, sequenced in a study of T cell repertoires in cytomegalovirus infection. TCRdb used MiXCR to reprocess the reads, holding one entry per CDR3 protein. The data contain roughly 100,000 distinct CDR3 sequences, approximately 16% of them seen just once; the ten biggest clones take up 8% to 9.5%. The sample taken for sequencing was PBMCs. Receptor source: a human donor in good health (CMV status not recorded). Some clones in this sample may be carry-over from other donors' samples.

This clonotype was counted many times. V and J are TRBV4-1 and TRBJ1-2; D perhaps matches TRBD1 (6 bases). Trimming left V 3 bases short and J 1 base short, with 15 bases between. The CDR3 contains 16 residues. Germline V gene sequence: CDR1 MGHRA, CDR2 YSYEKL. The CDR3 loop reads CASSQGAIPINYGYTF. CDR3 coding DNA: TGCGCCAGCAGCCAGGGGGCGATTCCGATTAACTATGGCTACACCTTC.

The CDR3 sequence is CASSELGTGVYGYTF. The CDR3 DNA follows: TGTGCCAGCAGTGAACTCGGGACAGGGGTTTATGGCTACACCTTC. The chain is built from TRBV2 and TRBJ1-2, with 10 bases lining up with TRBD1. Per germline, CDR1 SNHLY and CDR2 FYNNEI. This CDR3 contains 15 residues. Trimming took 2 bases from V and 5 from J; bases not matched to a gene: 5.

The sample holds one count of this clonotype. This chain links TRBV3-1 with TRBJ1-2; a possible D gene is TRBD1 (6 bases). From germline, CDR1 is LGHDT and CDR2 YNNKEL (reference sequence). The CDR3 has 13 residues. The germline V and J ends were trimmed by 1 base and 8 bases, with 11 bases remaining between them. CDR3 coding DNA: TGTGCCAGCAGCCAAGCGGGGGCAGGCGGCTACACCTTC. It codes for CASSQAGAGGYTF. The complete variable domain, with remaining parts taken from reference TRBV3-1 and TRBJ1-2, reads DTAVSQTPKYLVTQMGNDKSIKCEQNLGHDTMYWYKQDSKKFLKIMFSYNNKELIINETVPNRFSPKSPDKAHLNLHINSLELGDSAVYFCASSQAGAGGYTFGSGTRLTVV.

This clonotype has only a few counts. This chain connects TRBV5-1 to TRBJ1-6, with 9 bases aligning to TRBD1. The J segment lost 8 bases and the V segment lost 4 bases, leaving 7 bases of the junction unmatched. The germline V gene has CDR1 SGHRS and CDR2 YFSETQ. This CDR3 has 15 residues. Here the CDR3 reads CASSTGTGKDSPLHF. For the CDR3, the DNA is TGCGCCAGCAGCACGGGGACAGGGAAAGATTCACCCCTCCACTTT.

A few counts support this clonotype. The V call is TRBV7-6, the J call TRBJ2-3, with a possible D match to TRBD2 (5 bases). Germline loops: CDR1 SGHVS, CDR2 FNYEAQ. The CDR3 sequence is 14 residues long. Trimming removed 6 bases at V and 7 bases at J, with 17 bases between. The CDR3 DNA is TGTGCCAGCAGTAATGAAGAGGGTCTTCATACGCAGTATTTT. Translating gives CASSNEEGLHTQYF.

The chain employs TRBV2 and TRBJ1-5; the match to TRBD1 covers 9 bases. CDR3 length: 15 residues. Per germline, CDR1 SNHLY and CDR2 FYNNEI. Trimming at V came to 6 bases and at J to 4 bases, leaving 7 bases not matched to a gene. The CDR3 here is CASRTPTGGNQPQHF. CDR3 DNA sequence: TGTGCCAGCAGGACCCCGACAGGGGGTAATCAGCCCCAGCATTTT.

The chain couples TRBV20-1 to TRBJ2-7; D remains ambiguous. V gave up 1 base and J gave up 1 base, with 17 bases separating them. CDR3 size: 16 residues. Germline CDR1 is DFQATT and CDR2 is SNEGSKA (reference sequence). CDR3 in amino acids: CSARVPASSLSYEQYF. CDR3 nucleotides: TGCAGTGCTAGAGTGCCAGCATCCTCCCTATCCTACGAGCAGTACTTC.

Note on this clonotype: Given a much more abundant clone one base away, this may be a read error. The CDR3 sequence is CASNLGLAGYEQFF. The CDR3 coding sequence is TGTGCCAGCAACTTAGGGCTAGCGGGCTATGAGCAGTTCTTC. This chain links TRBV11-2 with TRBJ2-1, with 8 bases aligning to TRBD2. CDR1 and CDR2 from the germline V gene are SGHAT and FQNNGV. This CDR3 has 14 amino acids.

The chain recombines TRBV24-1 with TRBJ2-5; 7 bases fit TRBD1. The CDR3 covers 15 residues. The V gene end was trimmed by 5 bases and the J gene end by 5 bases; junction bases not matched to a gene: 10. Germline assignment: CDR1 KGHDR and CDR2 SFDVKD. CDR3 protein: CATSVVRGRVETQYF. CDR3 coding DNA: TGTGCCACCAGTGTTGTAAGGGGGCGCGTGGAGACCCAGTACTTC.